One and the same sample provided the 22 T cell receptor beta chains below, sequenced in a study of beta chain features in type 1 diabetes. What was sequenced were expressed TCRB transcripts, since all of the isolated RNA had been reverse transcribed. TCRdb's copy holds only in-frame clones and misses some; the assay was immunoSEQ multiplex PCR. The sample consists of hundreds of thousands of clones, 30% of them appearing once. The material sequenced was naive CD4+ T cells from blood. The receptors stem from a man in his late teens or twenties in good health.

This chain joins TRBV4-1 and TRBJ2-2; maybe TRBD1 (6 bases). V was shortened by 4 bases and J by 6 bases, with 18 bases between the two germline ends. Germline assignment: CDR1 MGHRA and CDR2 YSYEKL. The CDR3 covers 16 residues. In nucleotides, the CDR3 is TGCGCCAGCAGCCTCAGAACAGGGCTGTTCCCCGGGGAGCTGTTTTTT. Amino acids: CASSLRTGLFPGELFF.

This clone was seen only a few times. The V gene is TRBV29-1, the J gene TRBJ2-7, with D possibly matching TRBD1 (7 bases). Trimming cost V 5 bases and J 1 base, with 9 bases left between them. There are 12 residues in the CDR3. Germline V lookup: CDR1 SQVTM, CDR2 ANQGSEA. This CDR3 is CSVQGGSYEQYF. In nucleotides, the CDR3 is TGCAGCGTTCAGGGGGGATCCTACGAGCAGTACTTC.

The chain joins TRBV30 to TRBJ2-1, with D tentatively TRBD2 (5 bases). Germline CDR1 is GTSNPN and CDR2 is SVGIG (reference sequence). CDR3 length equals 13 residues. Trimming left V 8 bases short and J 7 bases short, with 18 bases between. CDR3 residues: CAGGGRYTNEQFF. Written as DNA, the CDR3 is TGTGCCGGAGGAGGCAGATATACAAATGAGCAGTTCTTC.

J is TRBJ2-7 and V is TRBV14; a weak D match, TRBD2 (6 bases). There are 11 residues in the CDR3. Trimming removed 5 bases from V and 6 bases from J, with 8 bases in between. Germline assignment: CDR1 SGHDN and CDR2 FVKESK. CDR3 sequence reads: CASSGGGEQYF. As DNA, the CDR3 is TGTGCCAGCAGCGGGGGAGGCGAGCAGTACTTC.

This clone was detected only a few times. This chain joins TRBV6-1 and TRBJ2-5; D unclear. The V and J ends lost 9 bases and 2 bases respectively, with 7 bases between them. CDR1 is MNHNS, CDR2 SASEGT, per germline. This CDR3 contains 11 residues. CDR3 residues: CARRQQETQYF. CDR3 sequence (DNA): TGTGCCAGGAGACAACAAGAGACCCAGTACTTC.

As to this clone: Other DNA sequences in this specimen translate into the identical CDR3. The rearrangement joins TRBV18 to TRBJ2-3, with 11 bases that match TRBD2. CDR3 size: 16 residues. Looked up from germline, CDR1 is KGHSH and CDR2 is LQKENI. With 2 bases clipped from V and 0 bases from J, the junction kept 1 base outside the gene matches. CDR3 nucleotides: TGTGCCAGCTCACCAAGACTAGCGGGAAGCACAGATACGCAGTATTTT. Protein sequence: CASSPRLAGSTDTQYF.

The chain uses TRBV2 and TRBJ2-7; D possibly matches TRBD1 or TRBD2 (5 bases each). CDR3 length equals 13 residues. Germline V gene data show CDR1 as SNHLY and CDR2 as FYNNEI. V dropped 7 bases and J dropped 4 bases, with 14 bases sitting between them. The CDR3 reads CASTTGTDYEQYF. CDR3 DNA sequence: TGTGCCAGCACTACCGGGACGGATTACGAGCAGTACTTC.

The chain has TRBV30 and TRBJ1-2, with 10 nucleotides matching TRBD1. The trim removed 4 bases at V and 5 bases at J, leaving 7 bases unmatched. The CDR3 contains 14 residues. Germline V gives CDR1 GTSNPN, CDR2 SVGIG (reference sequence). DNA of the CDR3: TGTGCCTGGACCGAGACAGGGGGCCTATATGGCTACACCTTC. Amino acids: CAWTETGGLYGYTF.

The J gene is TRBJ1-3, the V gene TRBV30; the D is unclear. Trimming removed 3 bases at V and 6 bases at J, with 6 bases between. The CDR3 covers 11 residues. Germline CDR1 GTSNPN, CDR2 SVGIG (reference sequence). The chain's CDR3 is CAWRPENTIYF. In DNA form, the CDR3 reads TGTGCCTGGAGGCCGGAAAACACCATATATTTT.

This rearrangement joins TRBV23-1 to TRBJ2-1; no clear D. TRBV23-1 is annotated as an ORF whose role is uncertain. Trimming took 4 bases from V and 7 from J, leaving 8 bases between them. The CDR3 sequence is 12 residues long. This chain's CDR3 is CASSRARNEQFF. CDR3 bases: TGCGCCAGCAGTCGAGCGCGGAATGAGCAGTTCTTC.

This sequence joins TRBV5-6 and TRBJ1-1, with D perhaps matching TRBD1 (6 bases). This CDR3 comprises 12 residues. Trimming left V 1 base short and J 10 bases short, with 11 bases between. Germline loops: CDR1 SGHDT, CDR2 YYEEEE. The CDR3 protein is CASSLSWGAAFF. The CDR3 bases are TGTGCCAGCAGCTTGAGCTGGGGGGCAGCTTTCTTT. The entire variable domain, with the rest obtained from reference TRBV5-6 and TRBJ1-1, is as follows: DAGVTQSPTHLIKTRGQQVTLRCSPKSGHDTVSWYQQALGQGPQFIFQYYEEEERQRGNFPDRFSGHQFPNYSSELNVNALLLGDSALYLCASSLSWGAAFFGQGTRLTVV.

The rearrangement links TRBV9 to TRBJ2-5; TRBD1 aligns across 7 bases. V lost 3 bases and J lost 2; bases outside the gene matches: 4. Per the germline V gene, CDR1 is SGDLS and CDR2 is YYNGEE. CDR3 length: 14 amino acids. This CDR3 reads CASSATGIQETQYF. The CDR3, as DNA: TGTGCCAGCAGCGCGACAGGGATACAAGAGACCCAGTACTTC.

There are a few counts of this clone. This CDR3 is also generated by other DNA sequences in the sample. CDR3: CASSVDSTDTQYF. The DNA of the CDR3 is TGTGCCAGCAGCGTAGACAGTACAGATACGCAGTATTTT. This chain connects TRBV9 to TRBJ2-3; D gene uncertain. The CDR3 has 13 residues. Germline values: CDR1 SGDLS, CDR2 YYNGEE. V lost 0 bases and J lost 3, with 5 bases in between.

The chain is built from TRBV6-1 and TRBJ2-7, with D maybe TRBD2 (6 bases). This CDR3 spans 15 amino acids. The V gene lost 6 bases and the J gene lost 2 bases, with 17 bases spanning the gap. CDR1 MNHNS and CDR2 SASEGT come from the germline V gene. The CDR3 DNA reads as TGTGCCAGCAGGGCGCAATGGGACTTAACCTACGAGCAGTACTTC. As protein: CASRAQWDLTYEQYF.

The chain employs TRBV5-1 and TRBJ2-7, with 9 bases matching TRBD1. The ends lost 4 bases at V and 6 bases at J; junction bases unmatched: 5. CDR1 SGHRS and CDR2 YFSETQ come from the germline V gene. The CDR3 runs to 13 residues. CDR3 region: CASSTGQGSEQYF. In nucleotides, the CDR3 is TGCGCCAGCAGCACGGGACAGGGAAGCGAGCAGTACTTC.

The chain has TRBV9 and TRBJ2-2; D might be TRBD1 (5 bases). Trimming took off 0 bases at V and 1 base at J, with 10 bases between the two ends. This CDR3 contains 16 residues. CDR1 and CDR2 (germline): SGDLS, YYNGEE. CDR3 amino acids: CASSVEVGQNTGELFF. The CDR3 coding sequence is TGTGCCAGCAGCGTAGAGGTCGGACAGAACACCGGGGAGCTGTTTTTT.

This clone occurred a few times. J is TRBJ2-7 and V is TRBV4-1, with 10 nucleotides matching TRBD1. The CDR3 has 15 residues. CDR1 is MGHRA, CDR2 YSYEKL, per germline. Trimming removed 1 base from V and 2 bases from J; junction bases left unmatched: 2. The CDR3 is CASSQGQGAPYEQYF. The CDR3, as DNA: TGCGCCAGCAGCCAAGGACAGGGGGCCCCCTACGAGCAGTACTTC.

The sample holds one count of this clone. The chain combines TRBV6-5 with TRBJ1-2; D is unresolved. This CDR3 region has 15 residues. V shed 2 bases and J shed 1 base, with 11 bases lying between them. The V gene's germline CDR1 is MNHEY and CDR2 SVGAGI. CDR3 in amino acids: CASSYRGQSNYGYTF. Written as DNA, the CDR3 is TGTGCCAGCAGTTACCGAGGCCAGAGTAACTATGGCTACACCTTC.

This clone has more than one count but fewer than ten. The CDR3 DNA follows: TGCAGCGGAGAGTTCAATGAGCAGTTCTTC. Translation: CSGEFNEQFF. The chain couples TRBV29-1 to TRBJ2-1; no reliable D call. The V gene lost 7 bases and the J gene lost 6 bases, with 7 bases spanning the gap. This CDR3 has 10 residues. Germline V gene data show CDR1 as SQVTM and CDR2 as ANQGSEA.

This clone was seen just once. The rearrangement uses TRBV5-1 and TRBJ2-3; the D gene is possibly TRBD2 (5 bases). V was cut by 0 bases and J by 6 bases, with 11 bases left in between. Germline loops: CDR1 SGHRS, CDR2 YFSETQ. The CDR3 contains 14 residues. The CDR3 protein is CASSLGGPSDTQYF. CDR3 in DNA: TGCGCCAGCAGCTTGGGAGGGCCGAGCGATACGCAGTATTTT.

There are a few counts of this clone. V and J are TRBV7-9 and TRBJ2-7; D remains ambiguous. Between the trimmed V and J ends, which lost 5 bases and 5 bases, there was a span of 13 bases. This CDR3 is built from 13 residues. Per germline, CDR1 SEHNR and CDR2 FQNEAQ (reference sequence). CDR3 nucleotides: TGTGCCAGCAGCCCACAATCGGTCGACGAGCAGTACTTC. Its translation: CASSPQSVDEQYF.

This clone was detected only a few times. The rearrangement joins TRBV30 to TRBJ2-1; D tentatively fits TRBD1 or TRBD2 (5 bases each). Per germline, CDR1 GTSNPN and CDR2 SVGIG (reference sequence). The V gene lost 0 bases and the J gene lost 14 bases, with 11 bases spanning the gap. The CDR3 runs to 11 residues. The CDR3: CAWSVGAGEFF. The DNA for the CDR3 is TGTGCCTGGAGTGTCGGGGCTGGGGAGTTCTTC. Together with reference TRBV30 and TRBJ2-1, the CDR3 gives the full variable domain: SQTIHQWPATLVQPVGSPLSLECTVEGTSNPNLYWYRQAAGRGLQLLFYSVGIGQISSEVPQNLSASRPQDRQFILSSKKLLLSDSGFYLCAWSVGAGEFFGPGTRLTVL.